This T cell receptor (beta chain) was sequenced in a study of regulatory T cells in long-lasting Graves disease. This clonotype was counted at least ten times. Combining iRepertoire HTBI primers with Arm-PCR of CDR3 regions, the authors built TCR beta libraries. In TCRdb, the multiplex PCR reads were re-called with MiXCR into one record per CDR3 protein. Of a few hundred thousand distinct CDR3 sequences listed, about 19% are singletons. This CDR3 region has 15 residues. The germline V gene has CDR1 SEHNR and CDR2 FQNEAQ (reference sequence). V shed 5 bases and J shed 8 bases, with 21 bases lying between them. As for time point: newly diagnosed GD, antithyroid drugs for less than 3 months. Preparation of the TCR library used RNA extracted from PBMCs. Patients hailed from an endocrinology department in Xi'an, China.

Material: peripheral blood mononuclear cells (PBMCs), obtained at new diagnosis, from a patient treated with antithyroid drugs. The rearrangement joins TRBV7-9 to TRBJ1-2, with D possibly matching TRBD1 (5 bases). This clonotype was obtained from a female donor with Graves disease. DNA of the CDR3: TGTGCCAGCAGCATAGATACGGGACGCCTCGGGGGCTACACCTTC. This codes for CASSIDTGRLGGYTF.